The 22 T cell receptor beta chains below all came from one sample that was sequenced in a study of T cell responses to AZD1222 COVID-19 vaccine. Some clones are missing from TCRdb's copy, which holds only in-frame ones; the method was immunoSEQ multiplex PCR. The table lists 200,000 or so clones, roughly 91% of them singletons, with around 1% in the top ten. The starting material was peripheral blood, obtained on day 0 of MenACWY control vaccination. The receptors shown here come from an adult in good health.

V is TRBV9 and J is TRBJ2-3; D perhaps matches TRBD2 (5 bases). The CDR3 runs 12 residues. V was trimmed by 4 bases and J by 3 bases, leaving 6 bases between them. The germline V gene has CDR1 SGDLS and CDR2 YYNGEE. The CDR3 region has the DNA TGTGCCAGCAGCCCGGGGACAGATACGCAGTATTTT. It yields the protein CASSPGTDTQYF.

The genes are TRBV12-3 or TRBV12-4 and TRBJ1-1, with D possibly TRBD1 on 5 matching bases. There are 13 residues in the CDR3. The germline V and J ends were trimmed by 6 bases and 5 bases, with 13 bases remaining between them. The CDR3 DNA is TGTGCCAGCAGCCGGGGCGGAGGGACTGAAGCTTTCTTT. Amino acid sequence: CASSRGGGTEAFF.

The V call is TRBV28, the J call TRBJ1-2; D may be TRBD1 (5 bases). The CDR3 consists of 16 residues. Germline V gene sequence: CDR1 MDHEN, CDR2 SYDVKM. V dropped 5 bases and J dropped 4 bases, with 20 bases sitting between them. This CDR3 reads CASSPFYAGRGYGYTF. The DNA for the CDR3 is TGTGCCAGCAGTCCGTTCTACGCAGGGCGGGGCTATGGCTACACCTTC.

J is TRBJ1-3 and V is TRBV19; D may be TRBD1 (5 bases). This CDR3 spans 15 amino acids. CDR1 LNHDA and CDR2 SQIVND come from the germline V gene (reference sequence). Trimming shortened V by 3 bases and J by 0 bases, and 9 bases separated the two germline ends. Written as DNA, the CDR3 is TGTGCCAGTAGTATGGGACGGGACTCTGGAAACACCATATATTTT. It specifies CASSMGRDSGNTIYF. Full variable domain (outside the CDR3, taken from reference TRBV19 and TRBJ1-3): DGGITQSPKYLFRKEGQNVTLSCEQNLNHDAMYWYRQDPGQGLRLIYYSQIVNDFQKGDIAEGYSVSREKKESFPLTVTSAQKNPTAFYLCASSMGRDSGNTIYFGEGSWLTVV.

The rearrangement links TRBV28 to TRBJ1-1; tentatively, D is TRBD1 (6 bases). Germline V lookup: CDR1 MDHEN, CDR2 SYDVKM. Trimming took 5 bases from V and 0 from J, leaving 16 bases between them. This CDR3 contains 16 residues. CDR3 DNA: TGTGCCAGCAGTACCGGAGGGGGGTGGATGAACACTGAAGCTTTCTTT. The encoded protein is CASSTGGGWMNTEAFF.

CDR3 sequence: CASRDTGQRISTF. DNA of the CDR3: TGTGCCAGTAGAGATACGGGGCAGAGGATTAGCACCTTC. The chain is built from TRBV19 and TRBJ1-2; TRBD1 might be the D (5 bases). The V gene lost 6 bases and the J gene lost 13 bases, with 21 bases spanning the gap. CDR1 is LNHDA, CDR2 SQIVND, per germline (reference sequence). CDR3 size: 13 residues.

CDR3 DNA: TGTGCCAGCAGCCCCCCCTTTGGCCCAAACATTCAGTACTTC. It translates to CASSPPFGPNIQYF. V gene TRBV7-9 combines with J gene TRBJ2-4; D is ambiguous. Trimming pared 5 bases from V and 6 bases from J, leaving 14 bases between. CDR3 length equals 14 residues. Germline CDR1 SEHNR, CDR2 FQNEAQ (reference sequence).

The V gene is TRBV21-1, the J gene TRBJ2-1; TRBD1 is the table's D call, not checked against the DNA. TRBV21-1 is described as a pseudogene. The CDR3 is 17 residues long. Here the CDR3 reads CASSKGTQPSSYNEQFF. The CDR3 nucleotides read TGTGCCAGCAGCAAGGGGACACAGCCGAGCTCCTACAATGAGCAGTTCTTC.

The V gene is TRBV15, the J gene TRBJ1-1, with TRBD1 matching 7 bases. V was pared by 2 bases and J by 0 bases, with 3 bases of the junction left unmatched. The CDR3 loop spans 15 amino acids. The germline CDR1 and CDR2 sequences are LNHNV and YYDKDF (reference sequence). The CDR3 DNA is TGTGCCACCAGCAGAAAGACAGGGTTGAACACTGAAGCTTTCTTT. Its translation is CATSRKTGLNTEAFF.

The genes are TRBV2 and TRBJ2-7, with 7 bases fitting TRBD2. Per germline, CDR1 SNHLY and CDR2 FYNNEI. CDR3 length: 13 amino acids. V gave up 10 bases and J gave up 3 bases; unmatched junction bases: 9. The CDR3 nucleotides read TGTGCCACTTCGCGGGAGTACGACTACGAGCAGTACTTC. It translates to CATSREYDYEQYF.

The gene calls are TRBV2 and TRBJ1-1; D is ambiguous. This CDR3 region has 12 residues. Between the trimmed V and J ends, which lost 6 bases and 3 bases, there was a span of 8 bases. Germline V gene lookup returns CDR1 SNHLY and CDR2 FYNNEI. The CDR3 region has the DNA TGTGCCAGCAGATTCGTCGACACTGAAGCTTTCTTT. Protein: CASRFVDTEAFF.

The chain couples TRBV5-4 to TRBJ1-6; the D is unclear. The CDR3 covers 15 residues. The ends were cut back, 4 bases at V and 7 bases at J, with 15 bases in the middle. Germline CDR1 SGHNT, CDR2 YYREEE (reference sequence). DNA for the CDR3: TGTGCCAGCAGCCCCCGACCCAGCCCGAATTCACCCCTCCACTTT. This encodes CASSPRPSPNSPLHF.

This chain connects TRBV3-1 (or the pseudogene TRBV3-2) to TRBJ2-1; a possible D gene is TRBD2 (6 bases). V was pared by 7 bases and J by 0 bases, with 16 bases between. The CDR3 runs to 16 residues. In germline, CDR1 is LGHDT, CDR2 YNNKEL (reference sequence). The CDR3 bases are TGTGCCAGCACCCGCAGTGGGGGGTTCTCCTACAATGAGCAGTTCTTC. Translating it yields CASTRSGGFSYNEQFF.

The table lists this clone with a few counts. This rearrangement joins TRBV19 to TRBJ1-4; D ambiguous. The V and J ends lost 9 bases and 3 bases respectively, with 14 bases between them. The V gene's germline CDR1 is LNHDA and CDR2 SQIVND (reference sequence). CDR3 size: 14 residues. CDR3 nucleotide sequence: TGTGCCAGCACAAGTTGGCAGGCTAATGAAAAACTGTTTTTT. Translation: CASTSWQANEKLFF.

The chain employs TRBV5-1 and TRBJ2-2; tentatively, D is TRBD1 (6 bases). CDR1 is SGHRS, CDR2 YFSETQ, per germline. CDR3 length equals 16 residues. The V gene lost 9 bases and the J gene lost 1 base, with 19 bases spanning the gap. CDR3 residues: CATGQSDRLNTGELFF. Here the CDR3 DNA reads TGCGCCACCGGACAGTCGGATAGATTGAACACCGGGGAGCTGTTTTTT. Using reference TRBV5-1 and TRBJ2-2 for the parts outside the CDR3, the full variable domain is KAGVTQTPRYLIKTRGQQVTLSCSPISGHRSVSWYQQTPGQGLQFLFEYFSETQRNKGNFPGRFSGRQFSNSRSEMNVSTLELGDSALYLCATGQSDRLNTGELFFGEGSRLTVL.

This clone has just a few counts. The chain combines TRBV7-8 with TRBJ1-5; unclear D gene. Trimming took off 5 bases at V and 2 bases at J, with 13 bases between the two ends. CDR3 length: 15 amino acids. Germline values: CDR1 SGHVS, CDR2 FQNEAQ. DNA of the CDR3: TGTGCCAGCAGCCGAGACGGTGATCGCAATCAGCCCCAGCATTTT. Amino acid sequence: CASSRDGDRNQPQHF. Combining the CDR3 with reference TRBV7-8 and TRBJ1-5 gives the whole variable domain GAGVSQSPRYKVAKRGQDVALRCDPISGHVSLFWYQQALGQGPEFLTYFQNEAQLDKSGLPSDRFFAERPEGSVSTLKIQRTQQEDSAVYLCASSRDGDRNQPQHFGDGTRLSIL.

The gene calls are TRBV5-1 and TRBJ2-3, with a tentative D call TRBD1 (6 bases). The V end was cut by 1 base, the J end by 2 bases, with 11 bases between. Germline CDR1 SGHRS, CDR2 YFSETQ. CDR3 length: 15 residues. CDR3 in DNA: TGCGCCAGCAGCTTGCAGGGGCTCACCACAGATACGCAGTATTTT. It specifies CASSLQGLTTDTQYF.

The chain joins TRBV21-1 to TRBJ2-1; TRBD2 was called by the table and not checked on the DNA. TRBV21-1 is a known pseudogene. The length of the CDR3 is 13 residues. CDR3: CASTPGLVNEQFF. CDR3 in DNA: TGTGCCAGCACCCCCGGACTAGTCAATGAGCAGTTCTTC.

The CDR3 sequence is CASSLSNSYEQYF. CDR3 sequence (DNA): TGTGCCAGCAGTTTATCAAATTCCTACGAGCAGTACTTC. This chain uses TRBV12-3 or TRBV12-4 with TRBJ2-7; D is uncertain. V dropped 2 bases and J dropped 1 base, with 6 bases sitting between them. The CDR3 consists of 13 residues.

The chain recombines TRBV6-5 with TRBJ2-7; TRBD2 might be the D (7 bases). Germline CDR1 is MNHEY and CDR2 is SVGAGI. V shed 6 bases and J shed 3 bases, with 12 bases lying between them. The CDR3 length is 13 residues. This CDR3 reads CASRGGQSYEQYF. The CDR3, as DNA: TGTGCCAGCAGGGGGGGGCAGAGCTACGAGCAGTACTTC.

The chain links TRBV1 to TRBJ1-2. TRBV1 is marked as a pseudogene. The CDR3 has 13 residues. The DNA for the CDR3 is TGCACCAGCAGCCAGCAGAGGAACTATGGCTACACCTTC. It specifies CTSSQQRNYGYTF.

The chain combines TRBV15 with TRBJ2-2; D is perhaps TRBD2 (5 bases). CDR1 is LNHNV and CDR2 is YYDKDF in the germline V gene (reference sequence). CDR3 length: 15 residues. V dropped 0 bases and J dropped 5 bases, with 10 bases sitting between them. CDR3 protein: CATSRDSLVTGELFF. CDR3 bases: TGTGCCACCAGCAGAGATTCACTAGTAACCGGGGAGCTGTTTTTT.